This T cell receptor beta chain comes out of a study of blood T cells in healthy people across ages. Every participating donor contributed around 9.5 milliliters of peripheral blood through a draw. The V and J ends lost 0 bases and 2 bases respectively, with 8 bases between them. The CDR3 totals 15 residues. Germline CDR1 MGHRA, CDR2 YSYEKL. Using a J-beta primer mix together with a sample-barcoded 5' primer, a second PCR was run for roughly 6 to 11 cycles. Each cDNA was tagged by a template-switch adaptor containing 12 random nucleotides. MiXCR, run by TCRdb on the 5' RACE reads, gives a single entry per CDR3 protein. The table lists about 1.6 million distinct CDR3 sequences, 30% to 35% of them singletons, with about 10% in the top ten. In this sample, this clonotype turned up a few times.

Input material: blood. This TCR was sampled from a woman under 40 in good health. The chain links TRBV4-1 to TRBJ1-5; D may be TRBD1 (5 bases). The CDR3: CASSQDSQGNQPQHF. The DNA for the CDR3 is TGCGCCAGCAGCCAAGATTCACAGGGCAATCAGCCCCAGCATTTT.